This T cell receptor beta chain was sequenced for a study of CD8 T cells in Susac syndrome. Only one count was recorded for this clonotype. Random-hexamer reverse transcription was applied to roughly 0.5 to 1 ug RNA. TCRdb recomputed calls from the immunoSEQ multiplex PCR reads with MiXCR, one row per CDR3 protein. The sample has 250,000 to 300,000 distinct CDR3 sequences, 89% seen once. Stable or active relapsing-remitting multiple sclerosis, untreated and meeting revised McDonald criteria, defined the controls. TEMRA cells were enriched by FACS, and CD4+ and CD8+ T cells were negatively isolated. Germline V gives CDR1 MGHRA, CDR2 YSYEKL. The CDR3 consists of 14 residues. Trimming removed 4 bases from V and 6 bases from J; junction bases left unmatched: 6.

What was sequenced was CD8+ T cells from PBMCs. The chain uses TRBV4-1 and TRBJ2-3, with 8 bases fitting TRBD2. The receptor was derived from a human donor with multiple sclerosis. The CDR3 coding sequence is TGCGCCAGCAGCCTCTTCGGCGGGGGGGATACGCAGTATTTT. Amino acid sequence: CASSLFGGGDTQYF.